This T cell receptor beta chain was captured in a study of shared clonotypes between healthy human individuals. Study in general: The cohort comprised a couple of women and a few men. Their ages spanned 18 to 49 years. Three plates were used per donor for CD4 naive, three for CD4 memory, two for CD8 naive and one for CD8 memory. Study-level results: Non-shared clonotypes had lower generation probabilities than those shared by all four donors.

V trimming: 6 bases; J trimming: 3 bases; junction bases outside the gene matches: 7. CDR1 and CDR2 (germline): SNHLY, FYNNEI. The CDR3 loop spans 14 amino acids. Note on this clone: Its antigen is not identified.

The protocol was immunoSEQ multiplex PCR, while the TCRdb copy is restricted to in-frame clones and leaves out a portion. The sample has some 500,000 clones, almost 97% seen once; the top ten hold roughly 0.06%. The source of this sequence is a woman aged 30 to 39 in good health. V usage is TRBV2 and J usage is TRBJ2-5; TRBD2 matches 7 bases. The sequenced material came from naive CD4+ T cells sorted from blood. Stated subset: CD45RA+ positively selected. The CDR3 reads CASRAPSGEETQYF. CDR3 DNA: TGTGCCAGCAGGGCCCCTAGCGGAGAAGAGACCCAGTACTTC.